This record covers a single TCR beta chain. Every bulk PBMC sample received the same 350 ng of DNA. Here immunoSEQ multiplex PCR was the method, and the copy in TCRdb shows in-frame clones only, minus some. The profile shows about 22,000 clones, roughly 90% of them singletons. This sample's time point: pre-treatment baseline. The sample is drawn from a study of blood T cell dynamics during melanoma immunotherapy. About the study: Standard first-line treatment here was pembrolizumab or nivolumab plus ipilimumab in metastatic melanoma.

The CDR3 spans 14 residues. CDR1 and CDR2 from the germline V gene are SGHRS and YFSETQ. The V end lost 0 bases, the J end lost 1 base, and 7 bases lay between the germline ends. This chain connects TRBV5-1 to TRBJ2-5; D is possibly TRBD1 (5 bases). The sequence was obtained from a human donor with melanoma. This sample comprised blood, obtained from a patient treated with checkpoint blockade. CDR3 bases: TGCGCCAGCAGCTTGGAGGGGCGCCAAGAGACCCAGTACTTC. It specifies CASSLEGRQETQYF.